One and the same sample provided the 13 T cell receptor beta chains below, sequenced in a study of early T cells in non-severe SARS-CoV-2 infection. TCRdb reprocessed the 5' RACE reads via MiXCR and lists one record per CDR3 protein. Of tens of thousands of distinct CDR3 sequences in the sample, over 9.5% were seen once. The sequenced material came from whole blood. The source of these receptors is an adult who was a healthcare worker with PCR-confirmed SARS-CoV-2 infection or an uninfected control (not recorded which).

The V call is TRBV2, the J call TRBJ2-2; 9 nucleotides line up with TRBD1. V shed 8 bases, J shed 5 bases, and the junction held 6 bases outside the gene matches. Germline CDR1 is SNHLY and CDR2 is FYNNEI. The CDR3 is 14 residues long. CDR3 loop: CASVEQGATGELFF. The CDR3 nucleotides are TGTGCCAGCGTTGAACAGGGGGCAACCGGGGAGCTGTTTTTT.

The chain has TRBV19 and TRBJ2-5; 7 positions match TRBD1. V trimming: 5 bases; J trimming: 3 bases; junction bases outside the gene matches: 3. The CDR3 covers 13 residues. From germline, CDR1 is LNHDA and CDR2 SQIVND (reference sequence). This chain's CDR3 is CASSPGGEETQYF. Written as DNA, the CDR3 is TGTGCCAGTAGTCCAGGGGGAGAAGAGACCCAGTACTTC.

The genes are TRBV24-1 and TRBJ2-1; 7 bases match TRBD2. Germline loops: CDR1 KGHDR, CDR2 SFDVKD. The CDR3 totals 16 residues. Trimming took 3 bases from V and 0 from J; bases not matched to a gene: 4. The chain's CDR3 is CATSDPLADSYNEQFF. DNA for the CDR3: TGTGCCACCAGTGATCCCCTAGCGGACTCCTACAATGAGCAGTTCTTC.

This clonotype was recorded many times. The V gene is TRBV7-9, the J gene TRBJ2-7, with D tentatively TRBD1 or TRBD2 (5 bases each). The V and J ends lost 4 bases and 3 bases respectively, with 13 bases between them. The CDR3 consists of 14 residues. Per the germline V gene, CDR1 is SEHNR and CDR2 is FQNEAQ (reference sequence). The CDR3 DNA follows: TGTGCCAGCAGCTCCGGGGCTTTCAGCTACGAGCAGTACTTC. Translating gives CASSSGAFSYEQYF.

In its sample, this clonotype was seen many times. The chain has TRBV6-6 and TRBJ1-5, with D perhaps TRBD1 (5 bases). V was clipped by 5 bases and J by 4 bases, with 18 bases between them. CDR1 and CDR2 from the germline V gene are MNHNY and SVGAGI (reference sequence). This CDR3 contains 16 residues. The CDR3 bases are TGTGCCAGCAGTCCCCAGGACGGCGGGGCGAATCAGCCCCAGCATTTT. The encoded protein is CASSPQDGGANQPQHF.

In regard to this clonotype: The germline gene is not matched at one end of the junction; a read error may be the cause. CDR3 sequence reads: CSARPTSSYNQQFF. The CDR3 DNA reads TGCAGTGCTAGACCAACCAGCTCCTACAATCAGCAGTTCTTC. This chain joins TRBV20-1 and TRBJ2-1; D is unresolved. The CDR3 is made up of 14 amino acids. Germline assignment: CDR1 DFQATT and CDR2 SNEGSKA (reference sequence).

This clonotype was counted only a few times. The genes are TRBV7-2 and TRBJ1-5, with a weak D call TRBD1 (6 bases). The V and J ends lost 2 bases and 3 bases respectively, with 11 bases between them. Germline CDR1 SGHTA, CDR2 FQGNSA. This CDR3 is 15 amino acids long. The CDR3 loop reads CASSLPRQANQPQHF. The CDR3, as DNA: TGTGCCAGCAGCTTACCAAGACAGGCCAATCAGCCCCAGCATTTT.

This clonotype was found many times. In DNA form, the CDR3 reads TGTGCCAGCAGCCCAGACGGGACCTACAATGAGCAGTTCTTC. It codes for CASSPDGTYNEQFF. The V and J genes are TRBV11-1 and TRBJ2-1; D might be TRBD2 (5 bases). The CDR3 loop spans 14 amino acids. CDR1 and CDR2 (germline): SGHAT, FQDESV (reference sequence). Trimming removed 5 bases from V and 2 bases from J, with 10 bases in between.

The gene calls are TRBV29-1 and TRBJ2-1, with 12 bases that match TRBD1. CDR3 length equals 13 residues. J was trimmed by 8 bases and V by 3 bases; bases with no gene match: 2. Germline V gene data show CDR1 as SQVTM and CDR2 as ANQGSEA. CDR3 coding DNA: TGCAGCGTTGACGGGACAGGGGGCTATGAGCAGTTCTTC. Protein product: CSVDGTGGYEQFF.

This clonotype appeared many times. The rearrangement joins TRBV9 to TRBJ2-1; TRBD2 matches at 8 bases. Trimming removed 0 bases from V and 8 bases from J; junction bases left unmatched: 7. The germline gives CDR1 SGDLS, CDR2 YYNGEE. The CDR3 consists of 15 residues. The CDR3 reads CASSVDGAGVYEQFF. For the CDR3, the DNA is TGTGCCAGCAGCGTAGATGGAGCGGGGGTCTATGAGCAGTTCTTC. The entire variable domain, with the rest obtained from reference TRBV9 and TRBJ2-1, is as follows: DSGVTQTPKHLITATGQRVTLRCSPRSGDLSVYWYQQSLDQGLQFLIQYYNGEERAKGNILERFSAQQFPDLHSELNLSSLELGDSALYFCASSVDGAGVYEQFFGPGTRLTVL.

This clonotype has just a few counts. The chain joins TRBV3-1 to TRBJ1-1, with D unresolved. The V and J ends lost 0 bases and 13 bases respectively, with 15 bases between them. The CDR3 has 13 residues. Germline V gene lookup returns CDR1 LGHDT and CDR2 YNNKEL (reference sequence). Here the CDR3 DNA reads TGTGCCAGCAGCCAAGAGATAGGGCTTGTAGATTTCTTT. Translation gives CASSQEIGLVDFF. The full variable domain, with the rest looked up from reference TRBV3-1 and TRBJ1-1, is DTAVSQTPKYLVTQMGNDKSIKCEQNLGHDTMYWYKQDSKKFLKIMFSYNNKELIINETVPNRFSPKSPDKAHLNLHINSLELGDSAVYFCASSQEIGLVDFFGQGTRLTVV.

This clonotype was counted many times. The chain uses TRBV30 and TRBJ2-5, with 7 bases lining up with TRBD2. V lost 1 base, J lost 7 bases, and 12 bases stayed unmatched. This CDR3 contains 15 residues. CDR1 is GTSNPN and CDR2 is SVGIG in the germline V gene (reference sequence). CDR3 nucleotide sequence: TGTGCCTGGAGTGGCGGGGGACGACCCTTGGGGACCCAGTACTTC. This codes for CAWSGGGRPLGTQYF.

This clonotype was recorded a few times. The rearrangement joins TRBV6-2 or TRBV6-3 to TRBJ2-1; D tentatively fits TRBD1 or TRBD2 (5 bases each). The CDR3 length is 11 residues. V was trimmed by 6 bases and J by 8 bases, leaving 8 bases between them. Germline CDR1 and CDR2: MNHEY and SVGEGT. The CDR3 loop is CASRGEYEQFF. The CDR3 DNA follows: TGTGCCAGCAGGGGGGAGTATGAGCAGTTCTTC.